Listed here are 18 T cell receptor beta chains from one sample, sequenced in a study of cytomegalovirus exposure and HLA in healthy donors. The repertoire was sequenced with immunoSEQ multiplex PCR; TCRdb's copy has only in-frame clones and lacks some. Among about 160,000 clones listed, over 85% were seen once. Sequencing input: PBMCs. Every receptor here comes from a man aged 18 to 30 in good health and CMV-seropositive.

The J gene is TRBJ1-5, the V gene TRBV2; a weak D match, TRBD1 (6 bases). Germline lookup yields CDR1 SNHLY and CDR2 FYNNEI. This CDR3 has 13 amino acids. The V end lost 6 bases, the J end lost 5 bases, and 11 bases lay between the germline ends. The CDR3 region has the DNA TGTGCCAGCAGCCAAGGGGGGGATCAGCCCCAGCATTTT. Protein product: CASSQGGDQPQHF.

The chain recombines TRBV20-1 with TRBJ1-1; no clear D gene. The length of the CDR3 is 11 residues. Germline CDR1 reads DFQATT; CDR2 reads SNEGSKA (reference sequence). Trimming pared 5 bases from V and 3 bases from J, leaving 7 bases between. Written as DNA, the CDR3 is TGCAGTGCTTTTCTACACACTGAAGCTTTCTTT. The encoded protein is CSAFLHTEAFF.

This chain connects TRBV4-1 to TRBJ2-5, with D hard to call. The CDR3 consists of 16 residues. Germline CDR1 reads MGHRA; CDR2 reads YSYEKL. Trimming left V 0 bases short and J 5 bases short, with 16 bases between. The CDR3 spells CASSQEGSSLGETQYF. CDR3 bases: TGCGCCAGCAGCCAAGAAGGTAGCAGCCTTGGGGAGACCCAGTACTTC.

The chain joins TRBV27 to TRBJ2-1; D may be TRBD1 (6 bases). Germline CDR1 reads MNHEY; CDR2 reads SMNVEV (reference sequence). There are 14 residues in the CDR3. The V and J ends lost 1 base and 7 bases respectively, with 11 bases between them. The CDR3 sequence is CASSLLGTTNEQFF. The DNA of the CDR3 is TGTGCCAGCAGTTTATTGGGGACAACTAATGAGCAGTTCTTC.

DNA for the CDR3: TGTGCCTGGAGTTGGACAACTGGAAACACCATATATTTT. Its protein is CAWSWTTGNTIYF. The chain couples TRBV30 to TRBJ1-3, with a weak D call TRBD1 (5 bases). This CDR3 has 13 amino acids. Trimming shortened V by 2 bases and J by 2 bases, and 7 bases separated the two germline ends. The germline V gene has CDR1 GTSNPN and CDR2 SVGIG (reference sequence).

CDR3 loop: CASSPEYVSGANVLTF. The CDR3 DNA sequence: TGTGCCAGCAGTCCCGAGTATGTCTCTGGGGCCAACGTCCTGACTTTC. The chain uses TRBV27 and TRBJ2-6, with D uncertain. Between the trimmed V and J ends, which lost 5 bases and 0 bases, there was a span of 11 bases. This CDR3 comprises 16 residues. In germline, CDR1 is MNHEY, CDR2 SMNVEV (reference sequence).

The CDR3 DNA reads as TGTGCCAGCAGTCCACCGGGACAGCTATACAATGAGCAGTTCTTC. This sequence encodes CASSPPGQLYNEQFF. This chain uses TRBV27 with TRBJ2-1, with 7 positions matching TRBD1. After removal of 5 bases from V and 4 bases from J, the junction contained 8 bases not matched to a gene. CDR1 is MNHEY, CDR2 SMNVEV, per germline (reference sequence). The CDR3 runs 15 residues.

The count of this clone is one. The chain has TRBV27 and TRBJ2-6; 7 bases line up with TRBD1. The CDR3 spans 19 residues. Germline assignment: CDR1 MNHEY and CDR2 SMNVEV (reference sequence). V was clipped by 4 bases and J by 0 bases; unmatched bases: 12. CDR3 amino acids: CASSSPRTGSHSGANVLTF. The CDR3 region has the DNA TGTGCCAGCAGTTCCCCGAGGACAGGATCACACTCTGGGGCCAACGTCCTGACTTTC.

V usage is TRBV27 and J usage is TRBJ1-5; D remains ambiguous. Between the trimmed V and J ends, which lost 3 bases and 6 bases, there was a span of 9 bases. Per the germline V gene, CDR1 is MNHEY and CDR2 is SMNVEV (reference sequence). The CDR3 extends over 13 amino acids. CDR3: CASSLTEGQPQHF. CDR3 in DNA: TGTGCCAGCAGTTTGACTGAGGGTCAGCCCCAGCATTTT.

In its sample, this clone was seen a few times. The V and J genes are TRBV6-4 and TRBJ2-3; 9 bases are shared with TRBD1. CDR1 MRHNA and CDR2 SNTAGT come from the germline V gene. V trimming: 2 bases; J trimming: 0 bases; junction bases outside the gene matches: 0. CDR3 length equals 15 residues. CDR3 sequence reads: CASSDGTGSTDTQYF. The CDR3 coding sequence is TGTGCCAGCAGTGACGGGACAGGGAGCACAGATACGCAGTATTTT.

This sequence joins TRBV18 and TRBJ2-1, with D possibly being TRBD2 (6 bases). The germline gives CDR1 KGHSH, CDR2 LQKENI. The CDR3 runs to 14 residues. Trimming removed 6 bases from V and 4 bases from J, with 13 bases in between. The CDR3 loop reads CASSSRDFYNEQFF. The DNA for the CDR3 is TGTGCCAGCTCGTCCCGGGACTTTTACAATGAGCAGTTCTTC.

V is TRBV4-1 and J is TRBJ2-7, with D maybe TRBD1 (6 bases). The CDR3 totals 15 residues. The germline V gene has CDR1 MGHRA and CDR2 YSYEKL. Trimming cost V 5 bases and J 4 bases, with 18 bases left between them. The CDR3 is CASSARTGSIYEQYF. The CDR3 bases are TGCGCCAGCAGCGCCCGAACAGGGTCCATTTACGAGCAGTACTTC.

This clone was found once. V and J are TRBV7-3 and TRBJ2-3; TRBD2 matches 7 bases. This CDR3 region has 15 residues. V was pared by 5 bases and J by 0 bases, with 5 bases of the junction left unmatched. CDR1 is SGHTA, CDR2 FQGTGA, per germline. The CDR3 region has the DNA TGTGCCAGCAGCCCCAGCGGGACCAGCACAGATACGCAGTATTTT. This codes for CASSPSGTSTDTQYF.

V is TRBV11-2 and J is TRBJ2-1; tentatively, D is TRBD2 (6 bases). The germline V and J ends were trimmed by 3 bases and 6 bases, with 15 bases remaining between them. CDR3 size: 15 residues. CDR1 is SGHAT, CDR2 FQNNGV, per germline. Written as DNA, the CDR3 is TGTGCCAGCAGCTTTGGGAGGAAAGGGACCAATGAGCAGTTCTTC. The encoded protein is CASSFGRKGTNEQFF.

The CDR3 is CASSLGGRGYNEQFF. CDR3 sequence (DNA): TGTGCCAGCAGCTTAGGCGGGAGAGGGTACAATGAGCAGTTCTTC. This chain joins TRBV7-8 and TRBJ2-1; TRBD2 matches at 7 bases. There are 15 residues in the CDR3. From germline, CDR1 is SGHVS and CDR2 FQNEAQ. Unmatched junction bases numbered 4, after V lost 1 base and J lost 4 bases.

This CDR3 is CAISRQGDTEAFF. The CDR3, as DNA: TGTGCCATCAGCCGACAGGGGGACACTGAAGCTTTCTTT. This sequence joins TRBV10-3 and TRBJ1-1; 9 positions match TRBD1. V gave up 6 bases and J gave up 3 bases; unmatched junction bases: 2. CDR3 size: 13 residues. The V gene's germline CDR1 is ENHRY and CDR2 SYGVKD.

The V gene is TRBV7-8, the J gene TRBJ1-5; D not resolved. Per germline, CDR1 SGHVS and CDR2 FQNEAQ. With 1 base removed from V and 0 bases from J, the gap between germline ends came to 16 bases. This CDR3 is 18 amino acids long. The CDR3 is CASSLGSGSGHSNQPQHF. The CDR3 DNA reads as TGTGCCAGCAGCTTAGGTTCGGGGTCGGGTCATAGCAATCAGCCCCAGCATTTT.

A few counts support this clone. V usage is TRBV19 and J usage is TRBJ2-1, with D unclear. With 0 bases removed from V and 1 base from J, the gap between germline ends came to 10 bases. Germline CDR1 is LNHDA and CDR2 is SQIVND (reference sequence). The CDR3 covers 16 residues. The CDR3 spells CASSIDGGASYNEQFF. The CDR3, as DNA: TGTGCCAGTAGTATAGATGGCGGAGCATCCTACAATGAGCAGTTCTTC.